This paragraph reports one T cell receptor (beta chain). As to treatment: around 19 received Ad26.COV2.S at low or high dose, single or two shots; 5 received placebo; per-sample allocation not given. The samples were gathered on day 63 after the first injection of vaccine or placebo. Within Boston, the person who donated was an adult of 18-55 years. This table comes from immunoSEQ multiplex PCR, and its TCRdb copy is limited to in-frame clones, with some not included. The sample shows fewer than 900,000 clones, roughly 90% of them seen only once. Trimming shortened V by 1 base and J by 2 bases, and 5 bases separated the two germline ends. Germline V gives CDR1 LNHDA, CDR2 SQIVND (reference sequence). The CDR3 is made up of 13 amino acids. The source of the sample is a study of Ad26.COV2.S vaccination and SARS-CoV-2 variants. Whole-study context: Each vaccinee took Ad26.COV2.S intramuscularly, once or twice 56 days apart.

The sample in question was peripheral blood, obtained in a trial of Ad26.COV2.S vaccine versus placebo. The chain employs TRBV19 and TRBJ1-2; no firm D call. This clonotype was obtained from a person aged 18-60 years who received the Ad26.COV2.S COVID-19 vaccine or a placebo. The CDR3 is CASSIAPNYGYTF. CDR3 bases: TGTGCCAGTAGTATAGCCCCAAACTATGGCTACACCTTC. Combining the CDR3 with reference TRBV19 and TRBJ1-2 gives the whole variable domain DGGITQSPKYLFRKEGQNVTLSCEQNLNHDAMYWYRQDPGQGLRLIYYSQIVNDFQKGDIAEGYSVSREKKESFPLTVTSAQKNPTAFYLCASSIAPNYGYTFGSGTRLTVV.